One and the same sample provided the 25 T cell receptor beta chains below, sequenced in a study of memory CD4+ T cells and cytomegalovirus serostatus. The assay was immunoSEQ multiplex PCR, and TCRdb's table has in-frame clones only and misses some. Among about 41,000 clones, around 80% were seen once, and the ten largest hold under 7.5%. The sort gate was single viable CD3+CD4+CD8-CD45RO+ cells for memory CD4+ T cells. The sample was memory CD4+ T cells from blood. These receptor sequences come from an adult in good health and CMV-seronegative.

V is TRBV6-5 and J is TRBJ1-4, with D uncertain. The V end was cut by 0 bases, the J end by 6 bases, with 8 bases between. The CDR3 has 14 residues. Looked up from germline, CDR1 is MNHEY and CDR2 is SVGAGI. For the CDR3, the DNA is TGTGCCAGCAGTTACTCTGAGACCGATGAAAAACTGTTTTTT. It encodes CASSYSETDEKLFF.

This clone was observed many times. The V gene is TRBV5-1, the J gene TRBJ1-1, with TRBD1 as a possible D gene (6 bases). V was shortened by 5 bases and J by 2 bases, with 16 bases between the two germline ends. Germline CDR1 and CDR2: SGHRS and YFSETQ. The CDR3 extends over 15 amino acids. CDR3 sequence: CASSPREGGNTEAFF. The DNA for the CDR3 is TGCGCCAGCAGTCCTCGGGAGGGGGGTAACACTGAAGCTTTCTTT.

This clone has only one observation. The gene calls are TRBV28 and TRBJ1-5; 7 bases agree with TRBD1. The CDR3 runs 14 residues. Germline V lookup: CDR1 MDHEN, CDR2 SYDVKM. Trimming took 6 bases from V and 9 from J; bases not matched to a gene: 11. In nucleotides, the CDR3 is TGTGCCAGCAGGTCAGGGGGAATTGCGTGGCCCCAGCATTTT. Protein sequence: CASRSGGIAWPQHF.

In its sample, this clone was seen a few times. V usage is TRBV30 and J usage is TRBJ1-5; no definite D call. This CDR3 contains 16 residues. Germline loops: CDR1 GTSNPN, CDR2 SVGIG (reference sequence). The V gene lost 0 bases and the J gene lost 1 base, with 13 bases spanning the gap. The CDR3 DNA follows: TGTGCCTGGAGTGTAGGGCCGGGTCGAAGCAATCAGCCCCAGCATTTT. It encodes CAWSVGPGRSNQPQHF. Looking up the rest from reference TRBV30 and TRBJ1-5 gives the full variable domain: SQTIHQWPATLVQPVGSPLSLECTVEGTSNPNLYWYRQAAGRGLQLLFYSVGIGQISSEVPQNLSASRPQDRQFILSSKKLLLSDSGFYLCAWSVGPGRSNQPQHFGDGTRLSIL.

V and J are TRBV27 and TRBJ2-7, with 12 bases identical to TRBD2. Germline trimming cut 6 bases from V and 6 bases from J; bases unmatched to any gene: 6. The CDR3 is made up of 14 amino acids. The germline gives CDR1 MNHEY, CDR2 SMNVEV (reference sequence). The CDR3 DNA sequence: TGTGCCAGCAGCGCTAGCGGGAGGGCCGGCGAGCAGTACTTC. Protein product: CASSASGRAGEQYF.

The V call is TRBV7-9, the J call TRBJ1-1, with TRBD1 matching over 11 bases. The CDR3 covers 16 residues. CDR1 is SEHNR, CDR2 FQNEAQ, per germline (reference sequence). Trimming cost V 4 bases and J 6 bases; bases outside gene matches: 10. CDR3 sequence: CASSSTWGQGEAEAFF. For the CDR3, the DNA is TGTGCCAGCAGCTCCACCTGGGGACAGGGGGAAGCTGAAGCTTTCTTT.

The chain joins TRBV28 to TRBJ2-7, with TRBD1 as a possible D gene (6 bases). V was shortened by 2 bases and J by 8 bases, with 10 bases between the two germline ends. Germline V gives CDR1 MDHEN, CDR2 SYDVKM. This CDR3 comprises 12 residues. CDR3 sequence (DNA): TGTGCCAGCAGTTTAAAGGGGACAAAGCAGTACTTC. This translates into CASSLKGTKQYF.

In DNA form, the CDR3 reads TGTGCCAGCATTGGCAGGGTAGGTCAGCCCCAGCATTTT. Its protein product is CASIGRVGQPQHF. The gene calls are TRBV27 and TRBJ1-5, with D possibly TRBD1 on 5 matching bases. V dropped 7 bases and J dropped 6 bases, with 13 bases sitting between them. This CDR3 spans 13 amino acids. Per germline, CDR1 MNHEY and CDR2 SMNVEV (reference sequence).

The gene calls are TRBV7-2 and TRBJ2-3; possible D gene TRBD1, 5 bases. Deletions cut 5 bases from V and 2 bases from J, with 14 bases between. Germline V gene data show CDR1 as SGHTA and CDR2 as FQGNSA. The CDR3 runs 15 residues. DNA for the CDR3: TGTGCCAGCAGCCCCTACAGGCCCCCCACAGATACGCAGTATTTT. Its translation is CASSPYRPPTDTQYF.

The chain combines TRBV10-3 with TRBJ1-1, with TRBD1 matching over 7 bases. With 4 bases clipped from V and 9 bases from J, the junction kept 5 bases outside the gene matches. CDR3 length: 12 residues. The germline V gene encodes CDR1 ENHRY and CDR2 SYGVKD. CDR3 residues: CAISVTGVQAFF. DNA of the CDR3: TGTGCCATCAGTGTAACAGGGGTTCAAGCTTTCTTT.

This clone is judged medium-sized. V is TRBV6-1 and J is TRBJ2-3, with a tentative D call TRBD2 (5 bases). Trimming shortened V by 4 bases and J by 3 bases, and 20 bases separated the two germline ends. Germline CDR1 MNHNS, CDR2 SASEGT. CDR3 size: 17 residues. CDR3 coding DNA: TGTGCCAGCAGTGCAAGTCCCGAGGGCTCGGGGACAGATACGCAGTATTTT. Its translation is CASSASPEGSGTDTQYF.

The chain recombines TRBV10-3 with TRBJ1-2; 7 nucleotides line up with TRBD1. CDR1 is ENHRY and CDR2 is SYGVKD in the germline V gene. J was trimmed by 4 bases and V by 4 bases; bases with no gene match: 3. The CDR3 length is 13 residues. In nucleotides, the CDR3 is TGTGCCATCAGTGCCAGGGGGTCCTATGGCTACACCTTC. Amino acids: CAISARGSYGYTF.

This clone was counted a few times. The chain employs TRBV6-6 and TRBJ2-3, with 11 nucleotides matching TRBD2. V lost 7 bases to trimming and J lost 5 bases; unmatched junction nucleotides: 5. CDR3 length: 14 amino acids. CDR1 MNHNY and CDR2 SVGAGI come from the germline V gene (reference sequence). The chain's CDR3 is CASKLAGEGDTQYF. The CDR3 nucleotides are TGTGCCAGCAAACTAGCGGGAGAAGGAGATACGCAGTATTTT.

The rearrangement uses TRBV6-6 and TRBJ1-5; a possible D gene is TRBD1 (5 bases). Trimming removed 9 bases at V and 1 base at J, with 13 bases between. The CDR3 is 14 residues long. Germline-derived CDR1 and CDR2 are MNHNY and SVGAGI (reference sequence). CDR3 bases: TGTGCCAGTAGGGAAGGGACGAGCAATCAGCCCCAGCATTTT. This sequence encodes CASREGTSNQPQHF.

This clone has a single count. The chain has TRBV7-9 and TRBJ2-1; possibly TRBD2 for D (6 bases). This CDR3 region has 13 residues. CDR1 SEHNR and CDR2 FQNEAQ come from the germline V gene (reference sequence). With 3 bases removed from V and 7 bases from J, the gap between germline ends came to 10 bases. CDR3 sequence: CASSFGLLNEQFF. The CDR3 coding sequence is TGTGCCAGCAGCTTCGGACTACTAAATGAGCAGTTCTTC.

This chain connects TRBV15 to TRBJ2-1; perhaps TRBD1 as D (6 bases). The V gene lost 3 bases and the J gene lost 5 bases, with 17 bases spanning the gap. This CDR3 is 16 amino acids long. Germline values: CDR1 LNHNV, CDR2 YYDKDF (reference sequence). Written as DNA, the CDR3 is TGTGCCACCAGCAGGGGGGCCGGAACCGGTAACAATGAGCAGTTCTTC. This codes for CATSRGAGTGNNEQFF.

The chain uses TRBV28 and TRBJ2-7; D is unresolved. With 3 bases removed from V and 6 bases from J, the gap between germline ends came to 12 bases. The CDR3 has 13 amino acids. Looked up from germline, CDR1 is MDHEN and CDR2 is SYDVKM. The CDR3 nucleotides read TGTGCCAGCAGTTTGCGGCTACCTGGCGAGCAGTACTTC. Translating gives CASSLRLPGEQYF.

V is TRBV7-2 and J is TRBJ2-3; 11 bases align to TRBD2. Germline trimming cut 4 bases from V and 2 bases from J; bases unmatched to any gene: 5. The CDR3 length is 16 residues. CDR1 and CDR2 (germline): SGHTA, FQGNSA. CDR3 sequence reads: CASSSRTSGYTDTQYF. The CDR3 DNA reads TGTGCCAGCAGCTCACGGACTAGCGGGTACACAGATACGCAGTATTTT.

V gene TRBV10-2 combines with J gene TRBJ1-4; D perhaps matches TRBD1 (6 bases). Germline CDR1 WSHSY, CDR2 SAAADI. This CDR3 comprises 15 residues. The V gene lost 6 bases and the J gene lost 2 bases, with 13 bases spanning the gap. CDR3 nucleotide sequence: TGCGCCAGCAGGGAGAGCGGACAGACTAATGAAAAACTGTTTTTT. Translation: CASRESGQTNEKLFF.

The chain has TRBV7-2 and TRBJ2-7, with TRBD1 matching over 10 bases. Per the germline V gene, CDR1 is SGHTA and CDR2 is FQGNSA. V shed 1 base and J 6 bases; nucleotides not matched to a gene: 6. The CDR3 is 15 residues long. Here the CDR3 DNA reads TGTGCCAGCAGCTTAGGATCGGGACAGGGGCCCGAGCAGTACTTC. Its protein product is CASSLGSGQGPEQYF.

The V and J genes are TRBV28 and TRBJ2-7, with 10 bases that match TRBD2. CDR1 and CDR2 (germline): MDHEN, SYDVKM. This CDR3 contains 13 residues. The junction had 3 bases not matched to a gene; V was cut back by 8 bases and J by 2 bases. The CDR3 coding sequence is TGTGCCAGCTTACTAGCGGGAACCTACGAGCAGTACTTC. Residues: CASLLAGTYEQYF.

This clone has only a few counts. The genes are TRBV5-4 and TRBJ2-4, with 7 bases identical to TRBD1. Trimming took 4 bases from V and 0 from J; bases not matched to a gene: 7. The CDR3 covers 16 residues. Germline V gene lookup returns CDR1 SGHNT and CDR2 YYREEE (reference sequence). This CDR3 is CASSPGTDKAKNIQYF. CDR3 in DNA: TGTGCCAGCAGCCCCGGGACAGACAAAGCCAAAAACATTCAGTACTTC.

The chain links TRBV2 to TRBJ1-1; tentatively, D is TRBD1 (5 bases). The CDR3 spans 14 residues. Germline CDR1 SNHLY, CDR2 FYNNEI. The V and J ends lost 4 bases and 1 base respectively, with 10 bases between them. The CDR3 coding sequence is TGTGCCAGCAGTGTTGGCGGGGCGAACACTGAAGCTTTCTTT. Encoded protein: CASSVGGANTEAFF. Variable domain in full (rest from reference TRBV2 and TRBJ1-1): EPEVTQTPSHQVTQMGQEVILRCVPISNHLYFYWYRQILGQKVEFLVSFYNNEISEKSEIFDDQFSVERPDGSNFTLKIRSTKLEDSAMYFCASSVGGANTEAFFGQGTRLTVV.

The chain is built from TRBV28 and TRBJ2-2, with TRBD1 as a possible D gene (5 bases). CDR3 length equals 16 residues. Germline values: CDR1 MDHEN, CDR2 SYDVKM. V gave up 6 bases and J gave up 6 bases, with 20 bases separating them. The CDR3 loop reads CASRTQGPGESGELFF. The CDR3 DNA sequence: TGTGCCAGCAGAACCCAGGGTCCGGGCGAGTCCGGGGAGCTGTTTTTT.

The chain links TRBV5-1 to TRBJ2-4; D not certain. Trimming cost V 4 bases and J 4 bases, with 12 bases left between them. CDR3 length equals 14 residues. Germline V gene data show CDR1 as SGHRS and CDR2 as YFSETQ. The CDR3 DNA follows: TGCGCCAGCAGCCCCGGAGCAGTTAAAAACATTCAGTACTTC. Translated, it gives CASSPGAVKNIQYF.